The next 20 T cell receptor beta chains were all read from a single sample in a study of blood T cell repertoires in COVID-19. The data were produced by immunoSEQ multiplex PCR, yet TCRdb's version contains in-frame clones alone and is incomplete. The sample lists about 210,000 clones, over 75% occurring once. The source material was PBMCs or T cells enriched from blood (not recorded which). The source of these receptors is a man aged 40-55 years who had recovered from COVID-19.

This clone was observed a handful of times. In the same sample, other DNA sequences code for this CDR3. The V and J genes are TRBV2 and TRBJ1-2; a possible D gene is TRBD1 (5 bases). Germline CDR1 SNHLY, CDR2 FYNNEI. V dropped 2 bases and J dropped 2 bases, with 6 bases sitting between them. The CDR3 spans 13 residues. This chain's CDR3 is CASSEQGNYGYTF. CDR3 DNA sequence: TGTGCCAGCAGTGAACAGGGAAACTATGGCTACACCTTC.

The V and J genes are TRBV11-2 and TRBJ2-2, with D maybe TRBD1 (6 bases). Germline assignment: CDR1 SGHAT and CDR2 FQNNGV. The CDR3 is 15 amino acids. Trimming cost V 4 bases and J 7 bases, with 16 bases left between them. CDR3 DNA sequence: TGTGCCAGCAGCTCCAGGGGCCCGGTCCTCGGGGAGCTGTTTTTT. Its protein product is CASSSRGPVLGELFF.

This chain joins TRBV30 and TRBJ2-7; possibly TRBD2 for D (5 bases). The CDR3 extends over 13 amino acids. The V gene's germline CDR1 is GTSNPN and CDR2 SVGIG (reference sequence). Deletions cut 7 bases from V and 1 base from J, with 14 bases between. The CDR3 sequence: CASHDGVSYEQYF. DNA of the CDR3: TGTGCCTCACACGACGGGGTATCCTACGAGCAGTACTTC.

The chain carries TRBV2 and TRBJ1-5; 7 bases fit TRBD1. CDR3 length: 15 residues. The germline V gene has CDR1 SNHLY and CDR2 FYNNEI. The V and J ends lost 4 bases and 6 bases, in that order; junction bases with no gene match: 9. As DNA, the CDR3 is TGTGCCAGCAGTGGTTTATCAGGGGGGAGTCAGCCCCAGCATTTT. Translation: CASSGLSGGSQPQHF.

The DNA of the CDR3 is TGCGCCAGCAGCCAAGATGGGATAGCGGGTCGCTACGAGCAGTACTTC. It encodes CASSQDGIAGRYEQYF. This chain connects TRBV4-1 to TRBJ2-7, with TRBD2 identical over 7 bases. Germline CDR1 MGHRA, CDR2 YSYEKL. The CDR3 loop spans 16 amino acids. The junction had 8 bases not matched to a gene; V was cut back by 0 bases and J by 3 bases.

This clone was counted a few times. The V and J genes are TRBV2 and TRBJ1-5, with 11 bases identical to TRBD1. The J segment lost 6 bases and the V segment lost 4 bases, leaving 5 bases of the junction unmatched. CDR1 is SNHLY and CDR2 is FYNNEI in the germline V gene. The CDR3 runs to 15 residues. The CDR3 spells CASSGGQGASQPQHF. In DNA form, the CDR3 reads TGTGCCAGCAGTGGAGGACAGGGGGCTTCTCAGCCCCAGCATTTT.

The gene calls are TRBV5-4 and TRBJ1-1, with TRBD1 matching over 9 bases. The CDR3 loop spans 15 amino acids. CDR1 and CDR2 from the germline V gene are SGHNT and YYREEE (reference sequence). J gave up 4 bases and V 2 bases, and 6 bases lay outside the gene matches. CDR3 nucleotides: TGTGCCAGCAGCTTCTGGACAGGGGACGGCACTGAAGCTTTCTTT. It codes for CASSFWTGDGTEAFF.

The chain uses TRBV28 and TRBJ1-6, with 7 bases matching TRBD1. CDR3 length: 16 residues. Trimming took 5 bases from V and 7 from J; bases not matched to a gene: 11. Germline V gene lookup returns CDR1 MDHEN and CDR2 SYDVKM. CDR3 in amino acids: CASSPPRQGLNSPLHF. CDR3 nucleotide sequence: TGTGCCAGCAGTCCCCCCCGACAGGGCTTAAATTCACCCCTCCACTTT.

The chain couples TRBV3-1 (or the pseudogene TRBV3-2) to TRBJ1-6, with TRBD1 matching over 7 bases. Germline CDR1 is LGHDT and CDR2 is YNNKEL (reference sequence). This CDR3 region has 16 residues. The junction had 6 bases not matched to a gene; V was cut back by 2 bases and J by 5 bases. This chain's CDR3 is CASSQTSDRDNSPLHF. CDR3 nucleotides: TGTGCCAGCAGCCAAACTTCTGACAGGGATAATTCACCCCTCCACTTT.

The CDR3 nucleotides are TGTGCCAGCAGACTCCAGGGGGCGGATGGCTACACCTTC. Translation gives CASRLQGADGYTF. V and J are TRBV5-4 and TRBJ1-2; TRBD1 matches 8 bases. This CDR3 is built from 13 residues. Unmatched junction bases numbered 6, after V lost 5 bases and J lost 6 bases. Germline V gene data show CDR1 as SGHNT and CDR2 as YYREEE (reference sequence).

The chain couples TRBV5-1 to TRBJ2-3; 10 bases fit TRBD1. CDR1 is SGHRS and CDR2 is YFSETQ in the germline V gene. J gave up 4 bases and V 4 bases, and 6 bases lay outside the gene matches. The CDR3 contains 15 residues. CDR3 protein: CASSPGTGVADTQYF. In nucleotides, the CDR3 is TGCGCCAGCAGCCCGGGGACAGGGGTGGCAGATACGCAGTATTTT.

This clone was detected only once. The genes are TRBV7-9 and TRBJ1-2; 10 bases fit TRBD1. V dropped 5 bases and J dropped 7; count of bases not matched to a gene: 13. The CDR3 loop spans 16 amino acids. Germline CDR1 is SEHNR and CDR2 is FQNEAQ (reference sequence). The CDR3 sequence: CASSPSSGQGLRGYTF. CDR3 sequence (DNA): TGTGCCAGCAGCCCCTCGTCGGGACAGGGGCTTCGTGGCTACACCTTC.

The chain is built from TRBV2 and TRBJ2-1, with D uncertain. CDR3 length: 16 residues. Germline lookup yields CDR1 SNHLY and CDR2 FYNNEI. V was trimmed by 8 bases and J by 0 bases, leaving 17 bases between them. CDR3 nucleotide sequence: TGTGCCAGCTGCTTGGTGGCCAGATTCTCCTACAATGAGCAGTTCTTC. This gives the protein CASCLVARFSYNEQFF.

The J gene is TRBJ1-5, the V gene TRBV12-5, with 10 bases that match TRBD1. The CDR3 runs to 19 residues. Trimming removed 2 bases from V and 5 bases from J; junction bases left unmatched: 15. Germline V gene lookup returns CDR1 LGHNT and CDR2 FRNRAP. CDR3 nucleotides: TGTGCTAGTGGTTTGTTCCGGGACAGGGGAGTGGTGCGCGATCAGCCCCAGCATTTT. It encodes CASGLFRDRGVVRDQPQHF. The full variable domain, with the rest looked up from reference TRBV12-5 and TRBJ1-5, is DARVTQTPRHKVTEMGQEVTMRCQPILGHNTVFWYRQTMMQGLELLAYFRNRAPLDDSGMPKDRFSAEMPDATLATLKIQPSEPRDSAVYFCASGLFRDRGVVRDQPQHFGDGTRLSIL.

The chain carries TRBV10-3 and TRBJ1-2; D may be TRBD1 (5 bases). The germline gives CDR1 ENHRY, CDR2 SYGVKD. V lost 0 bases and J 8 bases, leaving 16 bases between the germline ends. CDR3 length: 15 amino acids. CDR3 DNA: TGTGCCATCAGTGAGTCCGAGGCCCGGGGGTCAGGCTACACCTTC. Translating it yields CAISESEARGSGYTF.

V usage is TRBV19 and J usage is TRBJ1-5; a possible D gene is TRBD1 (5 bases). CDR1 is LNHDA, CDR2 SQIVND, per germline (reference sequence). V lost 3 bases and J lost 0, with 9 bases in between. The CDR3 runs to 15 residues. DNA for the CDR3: TGTGCCAGTAGTATTCTAACAGGTAGCAATCAGCCCCAGCATTTT. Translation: CASSILTGSNQPQHF.

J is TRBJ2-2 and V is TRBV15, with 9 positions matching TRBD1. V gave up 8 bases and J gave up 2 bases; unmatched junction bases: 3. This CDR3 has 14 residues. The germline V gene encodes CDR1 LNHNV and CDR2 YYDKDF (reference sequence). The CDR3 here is CATGTGLNTGELFF. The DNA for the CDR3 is TGTGCCACCGGGACAGGGCTTAACACCGGGGAGCTGTTTTTT.

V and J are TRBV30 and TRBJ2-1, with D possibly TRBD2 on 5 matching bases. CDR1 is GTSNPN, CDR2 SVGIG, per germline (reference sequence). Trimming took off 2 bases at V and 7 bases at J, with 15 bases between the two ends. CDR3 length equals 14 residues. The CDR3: CAWSKEASTNEQFF. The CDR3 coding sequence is TGTGCCTGGAGTAAAGAGGCTAGCACTAATGAGCAGTTCTTC.

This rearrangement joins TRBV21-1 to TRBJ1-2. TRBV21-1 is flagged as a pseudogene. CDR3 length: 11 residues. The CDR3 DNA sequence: TGTGCCAGCAGCAATAATCGGGGATACACCTTC. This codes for CASSNNRGYTF.

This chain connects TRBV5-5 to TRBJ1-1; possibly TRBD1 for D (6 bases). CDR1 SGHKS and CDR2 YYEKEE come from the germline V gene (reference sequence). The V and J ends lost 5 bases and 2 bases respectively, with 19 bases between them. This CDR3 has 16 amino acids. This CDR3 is CASRDPTWTANTEAFF. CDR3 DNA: TGTGCCAGCAGGGATCCGACCTGGACAGCTAACACTGAAGCTTTCTTT.